This paragraph reports one TCR beta chain. Its antigen is unidentified. The data were obtained in a study of T cell responses to AZD1222 COVID-19 vaccine. The study, taken as a whole, reports: Spike-specific TCRs gained breadth and depth after people received two AZD1222 doses.

Libraries were prepared by immunoSEQ multiplex PCR; TCRdb keeps only in-frame clonotypes and omits some of them. The data contain 56,000 or so clones, 80% to 90% of them singletons. Sequenced here: peripheral blood, sampled on day 0 of AZD1222 vaccination. This TCR was recovered from an adult in good health.

CDR3 amino acids: CASSSGARGLSSNQPQHF. Here the CDR3 DNA reads TGTGCCAGCTCATCAGGGGCCAGGGGCCTGTCTAGCAATCAGCCCCAGCATTTT. The J gene is TRBJ1-5, the V gene TRBV18, with D maybe TRBD1 (6 bases). Per the germline V gene, CDR1 is KGHSH and CDR2 is LQKENI. This CDR3 region has 18 residues. Trimming shortened V by 5 bases and J by 0 bases, and 20 bases separated the two germline ends.